This T cell receptor beta chain comes out of a study of shared clonotypes between healthy human individuals (TCRdb year 2020). With regard to the full study: The cohort comprised two women and a few men aged 18 to 49 years. Blood TCR repertoires of about 5 healthy adults were deeply sequenced to estimate repertoire size and the extent of clonotype sharing between individuals. Libraries were prepared and TCR repertoires were sequenced by different laboratories using diverse techniques, in order to increase sequencing depth and limit assay-specific biases. Between about 0.8 and 9 billion PBMCs per donor were obtained by leukapheresis.

On the study overall, not on this receptor specifically: Pairwise subsampling led to the expectation that sequencing depth would affect the degree of clonotype sharing among donors. Only blood was sampled, and tissue TCR repertoires likely differ from those in blood. The genetic and exposure-history diversity represented was limited by the small number of donors.

Using the deep immunoSEQ assay, TCR CDR3 regions were amplified from genomic DNA by multiplex PCR. For each cell subset, the extracted genomic DNA was distributed evenly across all wells of several immunoSEQ 96-well plates, and each plate served as one replicate. For unsorted PBMC, 250 to 350 ng genomic DNA, equal to 25,000 to 35,000 T cell genomes, was loaded into each replicate PCR. Genomic DNA from unsorted PBMC was sequenced over ten immunoSEQ deep assay plates. Purified libraries were measured with a Qubit 3.0 fluorometer, size-checked on a Bioanalyzer 2100, and measured again with the KAPA Library Quantification kit. Every immunoSEQ 96-well plate was sequenced on a dedicated single-read 150-cycle Illumina NextSeq 550 flow cell. The original pipeline was this. The immunoSEQ output contained only junctional sequences without quality scores, so filtering could not match that applied to full-length reads. To assign V/J genes and CDR3, sequences were annotated against IMGT germline references using PyIR, a Python wrapper for IgBLAST v1.9. Reads were removed for weak V/J assignments (E-value above 1e-6), missing CDR3, stop codons, out-of-frame junctions, or ambiguous translated residues. A V3J clonotype was defined by an identical inferred V gene, J gene, and CDR3 amino acid sequence. The percentage overlap between two repertoires was calculated by dividing the number of shared unique clonotypes by the size of the smaller repertoire. RTK rarefaction, the Chao1 estimator, and Recon v2.1 estimates of unobserved clonotypes were used to assess repertoire richness. What TCRdb holds here is the immuneACCESS table cut down to in-frame rearrangements. Part of the clones is not present; checked against another copy, under half of the missing clones reflect an unresolved V gene, and the others are unexplained. V and J calls and clone size come straight from that table; D and trimming were deduced from the DNA. The sample data list about 480,000 clones, and less than 85% of these were observed just once. The ten largest clonotypes hold approximately 12% of the sample.

At the junction V is shortened by 0 bases and J by 4 bases, with 6 bases in between. The CDR3 contains 13 residues, cysteine and phenylalanine counted. Only CDR3 DNA is held: 39 bases, read in frame from base 1. CDR1 is given as SGHTA and CDR2 as FQGNSA, both from the germline V gene. Healthy HIV-negative adults with no recently reported acute infections or vaccinations were included as donors. Every donor was a Caucasian adult living in Nashville, Tennessee, USA. For unsorted samples, about 85 million PBMCs were counted and genomic DNA was extracted with the QIAamp DNA Blood Mini kit. Blood was obtained by leukapheresis, after which PBMCs were separated by Ficoll-Histopaque density gradient centrifugation and cryopreserved in liquid nitrogen vapor phase. To note about this clone: Its binding antigen is unknown. No much larger clone exists at a distance of one base, and base qualities are not known.

The sequence came from a woman aged 35 to 49 in good health. Some clones in this sample may be carry-over from other donors' samples. Sample: PBMCs. This receptor chain uses TRBV7-2 and TRBJ2-5, with the D segment identity uncertain. Here the CDR3 is given as CASSLAGSETQYF. The DNA sequence is given as TGTGCCAGCAGCTTAGCGGGATCAGAGACCCAGTACTTC.